This TCR beta chain originates from a study of Graves' ophthalmopathy and Graves' hyperthyroidism. Background on the study: The study drew peripheral blood at initial diagnosis, before any treatment.

Researchers took RNA transcripts and amplified TCR beta CDR3 regions from them. After a first-round RT-PCR with HTBI primers, a second-round multiplex PCR was run. TCRdb ran MiXCR on the multiplex PCR reads and lists one entry per CDR3 protein. The data contain 35,000 to 50,000 distinct CDR3 sequences, roughly 52% of them singletons. This clonotype was counted many times. What it binds is not known. The CDR3 runs 14 residues. Germline V lookup: CDR1 MGHRA, CDR2 YSYEKL. Deletions cut 3 bases from V and 0 bases from J, with 8 bases between. Regarding the study as a whole: Separation of ophthalmopathy from stable hyperthyroidism was achieved by a 13-signature model, at about 90% sensitivity and around 81% specificity.

This clonotype was sampled from an adult woman with stable Graves' hyperthyroidism. Sequencing was done on a sample of peripheral blood. The V and J genes are TRBV4-1 and TRBJ1-2; D ambiguous. This CDR3 is CASSHAGTNYGYTF. The DNA for the CDR3 is TGCGCCAGCAGCCACGCCGGGACTAACTATGGCTACACCTTC.